This T cell receptor beta chain was retrieved from a study of cytomegalovirus exposure and HLA in healthy donors. Primers included in the PCR were 60 Vbeta and 13 Jbeta primers. TCRdb's copy holds only in-frame clones and misses some; the assay was immunoSEQ multiplex PCR. The sample has about 110,000 clones; 60% to 80% are singletons. This receptor was identified in a man aged 40-49 years in good health and CMV-seronegative. Sequences were obtained from PBMCs.

The CDR3: CASSPGLTGLGYTF. The CDR3 nucleotides read TGTGCCAGCAGCCCGGGTTTGACAGGGCTCGGCTACACCTTC. The chain carries TRBV7-9 and TRBJ1-2, with TRBD1 matching 7 bases. The CDR3 contains 14 residues. Germline CDR1 is SEHNR and CDR2 is FQNEAQ (reference sequence). V shed 5 bases, J shed 8 bases, and the junction held 11 bases outside the gene matches.